Following are 19 T cell receptor beta chains from one sample sequenced in a study of neurological immune-mediated disorders. From the 5' RACE reads, TCRdb called clonotypes with MiXCR, one entry per CDR3 protein. Found here are some 35,000 distinct CDR3 sequences, approximately 10% of them singletons; the top ten hold 3.9%. The specimen was CD4+ T cells from blood. Receptor source: a woman aged 30 to 39 with HTLV-1-associated myelopathy (HAM/TSP).

This clonotype was recorded at least ten times. The chain links TRBV5-6 to TRBJ2-7, with no clear D. Germline-derived CDR1 and CDR2 are SGHDT and YYEEEE. The CDR3 runs 11 residues. The V and J ends lost 1 base and 5 bases respectively, with 4 bases between them. Here the CDR3 reads CASSLTHEQYF. The CDR3 DNA reads TGTGCCAGCAGCTTGACCCACGAGCAGTACTTC.

This clonotype was picked up many times. V and J are TRBV5-6 and TRBJ1-2; D is unresolved. Germline CDR1 reads SGHDT; CDR2 reads YYEEEE. V was clipped by 0 bases and J by 2 bases, with 11 bases between them. The CDR3 spans 15 residues. The CDR3 loop is CASSLVRSENYGYTF. CDR3 in DNA: TGTGCCAGCAGCTTGGTTCGCTCGGAGAACTATGGCTACACCTTC.

This clonotype appeared many times. V usage is TRBV2 and J usage is TRBJ1-1; D call uncertain. The germline V gene encodes CDR1 SNHLY and CDR2 FYNNEI. Trimming left V 6 bases short and J 4 bases short, with 18 bases between. This CDR3 is built from 15 residues. The CDR3 region is CASSTIKSSGTEAFF. In nucleotides, the CDR3 is TGTGCCAGCAGCACCATAAAGTCATCGGGCACTGAAGCTTTCTTT.

This clonotype was detected many times. The chain uses TRBV5-1 and TRBJ2-4; D ambiguous. V shed 0 bases and J shed 0 bases, with 7 bases lying between them. The CDR3 sequence is 15 residues long. Germline V gene lookup returns CDR1 SGHRS and CDR2 YFSETQ. CDR3: CASSLASTAKNIQYF. The CDR3 DNA reads as TGCGCCAGCAGCTTGGCCTCTACAGCCAAAAACATTCAGTACTTC.

This clonotype was detected many times. The chain links TRBV20-1 to TRBJ1-1; a possible D gene is TRBD1 (5 bases). Between the trimmed V and J ends, which lost 1 base and 3 bases, there was a span of 9 bases. CDR1 is DFQATT and CDR2 is SNEGSKA in the germline V gene (reference sequence). The CDR3 spans 13 residues. The CDR3 DNA is TGCAGTGCTAGAGTCCCGGGGGACACTGAAGCTTTCTTT. Protein sequence: CSARVPGDTEAFF.

This clonotype was observed at least ten times. This chain connects TRBV5-6 to TRBJ2-2; D possibly uses TRBD1 or TRBD2 (5 bases each). Germline CDR1 and CDR2: SGHDT and YYEEEE. V lost 1 base and J lost 7, with 11 bases in between. This CDR3 contains 14 residues. The CDR3 DNA follows: TGTGCCAGCAGCTTGTCAGGGACGGTCGGGGAGCTGTTTTTT. The encoded protein is CASSLSGTVGELFF.

V usage is TRBV5-1 and J usage is TRBJ2-7; maybe TRBD1 (6 bases). Per germline, CDR1 SGHRS and CDR2 YFSETQ. This CDR3 contains 15 residues. V lost 4 bases, J lost 3 bases, and 17 bases lay in between. CDR3 amino acids: CASSAGQSSGYEQYF. The CDR3 DNA is TGCGCCAGCAGCGCCGGACAGTCATCAGGCTACGAGCAGTACTTC. Looking up the rest from reference TRBV5-1 and TRBJ2-7 gives the full variable domain: KAGVTQTPRYLIKTRGQQVTLSCSPISGHRSVSWYQQTPGQGLQFLFEYFSETQRNKGNFPGRFSGRQFSNSRSEMNVSTLELGDSALYLCASSAGQSSGYEQYFGPGTRLTVT.

This clonotype was found many times. This chain joins TRBV11-2 and TRBJ1-6; perhaps TRBD1 as D (6 bases). This CDR3 is built from 13 residues. Germline V lookup: CDR1 SGHAT, CDR2 FQNNGV. V shed 5 bases and J shed 11 bases, with 13 bases lying between them. Here the CDR3 DNA reads TGTGCCAGCAGCCTGCAACAGGGCCCACCCCTCCACTTT. Its protein product is CASSLQQGPPLHF. The whole variable domain, filled in from reference TRBV11-2 and TRBJ1-6, reads EAGVAQSPRYKIIEKRQSVAFWCNPISGHATLYWYQQILGQGPKLLIQFQNNGVVDDSQLPKDRFSAERLKGVDSTLKIQPAKLEDSAVYLCASSLQQGPPLHFGNGTRLTVT.

This clonotype was recorded at least ten times. This sequence joins TRBV7-8 and TRBJ1-4, with TRBD1 identical over 9 bases. Germline trimming cut 5 bases from V and 5 bases from J; bases unmatched to any gene: 9. Germline V gene sequence: CDR1 SGHVS, CDR2 FQNEAQ. The CDR3 is 16 amino acids. CDR3 DNA sequence: TGTGCCAGCAGCCCCCGCGGCGGGACAGGGAATGAAAAACTGTTTTTT. It encodes CASSPRGGTGNEKLFF.

This clonotype came up many times. This chain joins TRBV6-1 and TRBJ2-7; 11 bases are shared with TRBD1. The CDR3 loop spans 15 amino acids. CDR1 is MNHNS, CDR2 SASEGT, per germline. V was pared by 8 bases and J by 6 bases, with 12 bases of the junction left unmatched. CDR3 DNA: TGTGCCAGCGCCATTTTGGGACAGGGGGGTTTCGAGCAGTACTTC. Translation gives CASAILGQGGFEQYF.

This clonotype was seen many times. The DNA of the CDR3 is TGTGCCATCAGTGTCAGTCGGGGGGGAGGCACAGATACGCAGTATTTT. Its protein is CAISVSRGGGTDTQYF. The chain links TRBV10-3 to TRBJ2-3; 8 nucleotides line up with TRBD2. The CDR3 is 16 amino acids. The germline CDR1 and CDR2 sequences are ENHRY and SYGVKD. V was clipped by 4 bases and J by 1 base; unmatched bases: 7.

To note about this clonotype: An end of the junction does not agree with germline; a read error may underlie this. This rearrangement joins TRBV5-1 to TRBJ1-1, with a weak D call TRBD1 (5 bases). CDR1 is SGHRS and CDR2 is YFSETQ in the germline V gene. The CDR3 runs 14 residues. The CDR3 DNA sequence: TGCGCCAGCAGCTTAGTGGGGGGAAACACTGAAGCTTTATTT. It specifies CASSLVGGNTEALF. Drawing the rest from reference TRBV5-1 and TRBJ1-1, the complete variable domain is KAGVTQTPRYLIKTRGQQVTLSCSPISGHRSVSWYQQTPGQGLQFLFEYFSETQRNKGNFPGRFSGRQFSNSRSEMNVSTLELGDSALYLCASSLVGGNTEALFGQGTRLTVV.

This clonotype appeared many times. V gene TRBV18 combines with J gene TRBJ1-5; no definite D call. V was cut by 6 bases and J by 5 bases, with 11 bases left in between. This CDR3 spans 13 amino acids. Germline V lookup: CDR1 KGHSH, CDR2 LQKENI. In DNA, the CDR3 is TGTGCCAGCTCGGGCGGGCCAGATCAGCCCCAGCATTTT. Translation gives CASSGGPDQPQHF.

This clonotype was detected many times. The rearrangement links TRBV5-1 to TRBJ1-2, with 9 bases fitting TRBD1. The germline gives CDR1 SGHRS, CDR2 YFSETQ. This CDR3 comprises 15 residues. With 4 bases clipped from V and 6 bases from J, the junction kept 10 bases outside the gene matches. The CDR3 loop reads CASSRESGQGDGYTF. The CDR3 DNA is TGCGCCAGCAGCCGAGAATCGGGACAGGGTGATGGCTACACCTTC.

This sequence joins TRBV24-1 and TRBJ2-1; a weak D match, TRBD1 (6 bases). Germline V CDR1 and CDR2: KGHDR, SFDVKD. The V end was cut by 6 bases, the J end by 7 bases, with 18 bases between. The CDR3 totals 15 residues. The CDR3 sequence: CATSISTPQGNEQFF. CDR3 in DNA: TGTGCCACCAGTATCAGTACCCCACAGGGAAATGAGCAGTTCTTC.

This clonotype was counted ten times or more. The chain employs TRBV2 and TRBJ2-1; D ambiguous. With 8 bases removed from V and 6 bases from J, the gap between germline ends came to 5 bases. Germline CDR1 reads SNHLY; CDR2 reads FYNNEI. CDR3 length: 10 residues. The CDR3 sequence is CASRLNEQFF. The DNA of the CDR3 is TGTGCCAGCCGCCTCAATGAGCAGTTCTTC.

This clonotype was observed at least ten times. This chain connects TRBV5-4 to TRBJ2-3, with D possibly matching TRBD2 (5 bases). Germline V gives CDR1 SGHNT, CDR2 YYREEE (reference sequence). The CDR3 sequence is 14 residues long. Trimming shortened V by 0 bases and J by 5 bases, and 10 bases separated the two germline ends. This chain's CDR3 is CASSLGLAGDTQYF. In DNA, the CDR3 is TGTGCCAGCAGCTTGGGTCTAGCAGGAGATACGCAGTATTTT.

This clonotype was seen many times. The J gene is TRBJ1-2, the V gene TRBV9; D is ambiguous. V dropped 3 bases and J dropped 7 bases, with 10 bases sitting between them. Germline V gene lookup returns CDR1 SGDLS and CDR2 YYNGEE. The CDR3 loop spans 12 amino acids. CDR3: CASSGGGSGYTF. Written as DNA, the CDR3 is TGTGCCAGCAGCGGCGGAGGATCTGGCTACACCTTC.

This clonotype was counted at least ten times. The rearrangement uses TRBV20-1 and TRBJ1-1; the match to TRBD1 covers 7 bases. Germline V gene data show CDR1 as DFQATT and CDR2 as SNEGSKA (reference sequence). The J segment lost 1 base and the V segment lost 2 bases, leaving 4 bases of the junction unmatched. The CDR3 contains 14 residues. Here the CDR3 reads CSARQGQPNTEAFF. The CDR3 DNA follows: TGCAGTGCTAGACAGGGACAGCCGAACACTGAAGCTTTCTTT.